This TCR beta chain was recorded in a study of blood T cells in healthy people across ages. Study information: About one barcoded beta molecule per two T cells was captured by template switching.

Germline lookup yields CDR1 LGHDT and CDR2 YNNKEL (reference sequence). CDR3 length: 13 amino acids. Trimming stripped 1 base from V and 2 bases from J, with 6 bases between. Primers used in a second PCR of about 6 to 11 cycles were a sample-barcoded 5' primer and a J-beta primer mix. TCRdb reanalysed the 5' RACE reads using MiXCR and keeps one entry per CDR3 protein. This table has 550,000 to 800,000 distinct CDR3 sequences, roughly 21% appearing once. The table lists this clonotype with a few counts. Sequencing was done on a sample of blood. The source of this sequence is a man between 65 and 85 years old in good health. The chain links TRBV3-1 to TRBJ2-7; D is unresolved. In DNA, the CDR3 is TGTGCCAGCAGCCAAGCCTTTACCTACGAGCAGTACTTC. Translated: CASSQAFTYEQYF.